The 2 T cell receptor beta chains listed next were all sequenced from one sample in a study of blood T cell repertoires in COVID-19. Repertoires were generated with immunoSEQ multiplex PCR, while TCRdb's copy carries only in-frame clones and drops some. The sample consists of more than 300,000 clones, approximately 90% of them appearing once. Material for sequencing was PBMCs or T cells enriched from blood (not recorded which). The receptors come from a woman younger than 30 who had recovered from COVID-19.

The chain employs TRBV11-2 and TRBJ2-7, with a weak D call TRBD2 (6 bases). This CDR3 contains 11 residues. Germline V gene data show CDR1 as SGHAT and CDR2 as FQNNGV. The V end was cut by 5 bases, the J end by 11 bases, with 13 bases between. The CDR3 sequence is CASSTLREEYF. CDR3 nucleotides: TGTGCCAGCAGCACCCTCAGGGAGGAGTACTTC.

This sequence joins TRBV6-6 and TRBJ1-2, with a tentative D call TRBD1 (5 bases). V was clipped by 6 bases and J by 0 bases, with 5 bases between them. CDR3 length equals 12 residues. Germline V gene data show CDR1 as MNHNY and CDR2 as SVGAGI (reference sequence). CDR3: CASRTANYGYTF. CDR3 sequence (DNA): TGTGCCAGCAGGACAGCTAACTATGGCTACACCTTC.